A single sample is the source of the 25 T cell receptor beta chains below, sequenced in a study of shared T cell receptors in the human thymus. Using immunoSEQ multiplex PCR, the repertoire was profiled, and TCRdb retains in-frame clones only, with some absent. This repertoire shows hundreds of thousands of clones, 78% found once; its top ten account for approximately 0.013%. The same data also went into a second study, on human thymus T cells.

Source material: thymocytes. These receptors came from a boy younger than two with a congenital heart defect.

The chain links TRBV7-9 to TRBJ2-2; the match to TRBD1 covers 7 bases. The germline V gene encodes CDR1 SEHNR and CDR2 FQNEAQ (reference sequence). The V gene end was trimmed by 1 base and the J gene end by 4 bases; junction bases not matched to a gene: 9. The CDR3 has 17 residues. The CDR3 DNA follows: TGTGCCAGCAGCTTAGAGGGGGCGGGCTACCTCACCGGGGAGCTGTTTTTT. Its protein product is CASSLEGAGYLTGELFF.

The table lists this clone with a few counts. The chain uses TRBV16 and TRBJ1-1; a possible D gene is TRBD1 (6 bases). The CDR3 extends over 14 amino acids. From germline, CDR1 is KGHSY and CDR2 FQNENV. The V and J ends lost 0 bases and 8 bases respectively, with 13 bases between them. The CDR3 here is CASSQSWTTGEAFF. Here the CDR3 DNA reads TGTGCCAGCAGCCAATCATGGACCACAGGGGAAGCTTTCTTT.

V and J are TRBV2 and TRBJ2-2; 8 bases map to TRBD2. There are 16 residues in the CDR3. V gave up 1 base and J gave up 2 bases; unmatched junction bases: 3. The germline CDR1 and CDR2 sequences are SNHLY and FYNNEI. The DNA for the CDR3 is TGTGCCAGCAGTGAAGAACTAGCGGTAAACACCGGGGAGCTGTTTTTT. Translation gives CASSEELAVNTGELFF.

CDR3 sequence: CSVQGGTRTPSGNTIYF. DNA for the CDR3: TGCAGCGTCCAGGGGGGCACCCGCACCCCCTCTGGAAACACCATATATTTT. V is TRBV29-1 and J is TRBJ1-3; 7 nucleotides match TRBD1. This CDR3 has 17 residues. Looked up from germline, CDR1 is SQVTM and CDR2 is ANQGSEA. V lost 6 bases to trimming and J lost 0 bases; unmatched junction nucleotides: 14. The full variable domain, in which reference TRBV29-1 and TRBJ1-3 provide the parts outside the CDR3, is SAVISQKPSRDICQRGTSLTIQCQVDSQVTMMFWYRQQPGQSLTLIATANQGSEATYESGFVIDKFPISRPNLTFSTLTVSNMSPEDSSIYLCSVQGGTRTPSGNTIYFGEGSWLTVV.

The V call is TRBV11-2, the J call TRBJ2-3; 7 bases are a match to TRBD2. The germline gives CDR1 SGHAT, CDR2 FQNNGV. J gave up 5 bases and V 5 bases, and 13 bases lay outside the gene matches. This CDR3 comprises 16 residues. In DNA form, the CDR3 reads TGTGCCAGCAGCCATATGGGCGCGGGAGCGTTAGATACGCAGTATTTT. Translated: CASSHMGAGALDTQYF.

The chain employs TRBV4-1 and TRBJ2-3, with D possibly matching TRBD2 (6 bases). This CDR3 has 15 amino acids. V was cut by 1 base and J by 3 bases, with 11 bases left in between. Germline CDR1 is MGHRA and CDR2 is YSYEKL. The CDR3 DNA is TGCGCCAGCAGCCAAGGGGGGAGCGGGACAGATACGCAGTATTTT. Amino acids: CASSQGGSGTDTQYF.

The chain carries TRBV27 and TRBJ1-2; 12 nucleotides line up with TRBD1. CDR3 size: 15 residues. The V gene's germline CDR1 is MNHEY and CDR2 SMNVEV (reference sequence). V shed 6 bases and J 3 bases; nucleotides not matched to a gene: 5. In DNA form, the CDR3 reads TGTGCCAGCAGGGGGGACAGGGGGCAAGACTATGGCTACACCTTC. Translation: CASRGDRGQDYGYTF.

The genes are TRBV5-5 and TRBJ1-4; TRBD1 is a possible D gene (6 bases). This CDR3 has 16 residues. Germline values: CDR1 SGHKS, CDR2 YYEKEE (reference sequence). The V gene lost 0 bases and the J gene lost 3 bases, with 12 bases spanning the gap. The CDR3 reads CASSLVQGFANEKLFF. CDR3 bases: TGTGCCAGCAGCTTGGTACAGGGATTTGCTAATGAAAAACTGTTTTTT. Full variable domain (outside the CDR3, taken from reference TRBV5-5 and TRBJ1-4): DAGVTQSPTHLIKTRGQQVTLRCSPISGHKSVSWYQQVLGQGPQFIFQYYEKEERGRGNFPDRFSARQFPNYSSELNVNALLLGDSALYLCASSLVQGFANEKLFFGSGTQLSVL.

This clone was observed a single time. The CDR3 bases are TGTGCCAGCAGCTTGGTAAGCGGGAGGGCCTACAATGAGCAGTTCTTC. This encodes CASSLVSGRAYNEQFF. This rearrangement joins TRBV5-5 to TRBJ2-1, with 10 bases matching TRBD2. Germline CDR1 reads SGHKS; CDR2 reads YYEKEE (reference sequence). This CDR3 has 16 amino acids. V was clipped by 0 bases and J by 2 bases; unmatched bases: 2.

The V gene is TRBV11-2, the J gene TRBJ2-3, with 9 bases lining up with TRBD2. Looked up from germline, CDR1 is SGHAT and CDR2 is FQNNGV. The CDR3 contains 17 residues. Trimming removed 3 bases from V and 6 bases from J; junction bases left unmatched: 13. This chain's CDR3 is CASSFRTSVSKKDTQYF. CDR3 DNA sequence: TGTGCCAGCAGCTTCCGGACTAGCGTAAGCAAAAAGGATACGCAGTATTTT.

The gene calls are TRBV4-3 and TRBJ2-5, with 8 bases lining up with TRBD2. This CDR3 spans 14 amino acids. Germline V gene lookup returns CDR1 LGHNA and CDR2 YSLEER. The junction had 6 bases not matched to a gene; V was cut back by 4 bases and J by 5 bases. Here the CDR3 DNA reads TGCGCCAGCAGCCTGGGACTAGGCGGGGAGACCCAGTACTTC. Translation gives CASSLGLGGETQYF.

The rearrangement joins TRBV4-3 to TRBJ2-1, with TRBD1 matching 7 bases. With V trimmed by 1 base and J by 0 bases, 12 bases remained unmatched. Germline CDR1 and CDR2: LGHNA and YSLEER. The CDR3 loop spans 19 amino acids. The CDR3 region is CASSQGVGRGKGSYNEQFF. DNA for the CDR3: TGCGCCAGCAGCCAAGGAGTGGGCAGGGGGAAGGGCTCCTACAATGAGCAGTTCTTC.

This chain uses TRBV2 with TRBJ1-2, with TRBD1 matching over 9 bases. V shed 8 bases and J 9 bases; nucleotides not matched to a gene: 16. The germline V gene has CDR1 SNHLY and CDR2 FYNNEI. CDR3 length: 15 amino acids. The CDR3 sequence is CASSMTGGVSHSYTF. CDR3 nucleotide sequence: TGTGCCAGCTCAATGACAGGGGGGGTTTCACACAGCTACACCTTC.

The chain carries TRBV2 and TRBJ2-7, with a weak D call TRBD1 (6 bases). V gave up 1 base and J gave up 2 bases, with 15 bases separating them. The CDR3 runs 16 residues. The germline gives CDR1 SNHLY, CDR2 FYNNEI. The CDR3 reads CASSEGPGHLPYEQYF. CDR3 sequence (DNA): TGTGCCAGCAGTGAAGGGCCGGGACACCTTCCCTACGAGCAGTACTTC.

The chain couples TRBV30 to TRBJ2-7; 8 bases are shared with TRBD2. This CDR3 spans 15 amino acids. Germline V lookup: CDR1 GTSNPN, CDR2 SVGIG (reference sequence). V gave up 0 bases and J gave up 0 bases; unmatched junction bases: 4. CDR3 region: CAWSVQGTSSYEQYF. The CDR3 DNA sequence: TGTGCCTGGAGTGTACAAGGGACTAGCTCCTACGAGCAGTACTTC.

The chain uses TRBV5-1 and TRBJ2-5; 10 bases map to TRBD1. The CDR3 is 15 amino acids. From germline, CDR1 is SGHRS and CDR2 YFSETQ. After removal of 4 bases from V and 3 bases from J, the junction contained 6 bases not matched to a gene. CDR3 coding DNA: TGCGCCAGCAGCACGGGGACAGGGGAAAAAGAGACCCAGTACTTC. Translation gives CASSTGTGEKETQYF. The full variable domain, its missing parts supplied by reference TRBV5-1 and TRBJ2-5, is KAGVTQTPRYLIKTRGQQVTLSCSPISGHRSVSWYQQTPGQGLQFLFEYFSETQRNKGNFPGRFSGRQFSNSRSEMNVSTLELGDSALYLCASSTGTGEKETQYFGPGTRLLVL.

CDR3 DNA sequence: TGCGCCAGCAGCCAAGTTGGGGGACAGGCCGCCTACGAGCAGTACTTC. It codes for CASSQVGGQAAYEQYF. This sequence joins TRBV4-3 and TRBJ2-7; TRBD1 aligns across 8 bases. The trim removed 1 base at V and 2 bases at J, leaving 7 bases unmatched. The CDR3 covers 16 residues. Per the germline V gene, CDR1 is LGHNA and CDR2 is YSLEER.

This chain joins TRBV4-3 and TRBJ2-7; D is perhaps TRBD2 (6 bases). The CDR3 totals 16 residues. Trimming left V 1 base short and J 0 bases short, with 13 bases between. Per germline, CDR1 LGHNA and CDR2 YSLEER. The CDR3 here is CASSQAGAGSSYEQYF. CDR3 bases: TGCGCCAGCAGCCAAGCAGGAGCGGGCAGCTCCTACGAGCAGTACTTC.

The chain's CDR3 is CASSPLWGRSGNTIYF. The DNA of the CDR3 is TGTGCCAGCAGTCCATTGTGGGGGAGGTCTGGAAACACCATATATTTT. The V call is TRBV27, the J call TRBJ1-3, with D possibly TRBD1 on 5 matching bases. This CDR3 is built from 16 residues. Germline V gene sequence: CDR1 MNHEY, CDR2 SMNVEV (reference sequence). The ends were cut back, 5 bases at V and 1 base at J, with 15 bases in the middle.

This chain links TRBV25-1 with TRBJ1-2; D is perhaps TRBD1 (5 bases). Deletions cut 3 bases from V and 4 bases from J, with 15 bases between. The CDR3 sequence is 15 residues long. Germline CDR1 is MGHDK and CDR2 is SYGVNS. The CDR3 nucleotides read TGTGCCAGCAGTGATGGGTCGGGGGTCGGCTATGGCTACACCTTC. The encoded protein is CASSDGSGVGYGYTF.

The chain carries TRBV29-1 and TRBJ2-1, with 13 bases matching TRBD2. J lost 3 bases, V lost 6 bases, and 11 bases had no gene match. Germline CDR1 and CDR2: SQVTM and ANQGSEA. The length of the CDR3 is 17 residues. DNA for the CDR3: TGCAGCGTCCCAGGACTAGCGGGGGCTTCCGGCTACAATGAGCAGTTCTTC. Translated, it gives CSVPGLAGASGYNEQFF.

This rearrangement joins TRBV27 to TRBJ2-3, with 7 bases lining up with TRBD2. The CDR3 consists of 16 residues. V dropped 6 bases and J dropped 2; count of bases not matched to a gene: 11. CDR1 MNHEY and CDR2 SMNVEV come from the germline V gene (reference sequence). CDR3 bases: TGTGCCAGCAGACCTCCAAGCGGGGCCTACACAGATACGCAGTATTTT. Translated, it gives CASRPPSGAYTDTQYF.

There are a few counts of this clone. This chain joins TRBV30 and TRBJ1-6; D not certain. CDR1 is GTSNPN and CDR2 is SVGIG in the germline V gene (reference sequence). The CDR3 runs to 14 residues. V lost 2 bases and J 7 bases, leaving 12 bases between the germline ends. CDR3 sequence reads: CAWSSREENSPLHF. As DNA, the CDR3 is TGTGCCTGGAGTTCCCGGGAGGAAAATTCACCCCTCCACTTT.

As concerns this clone: One end of the junction varies from germline; a read error may be responsible. J is TRBJ2-2 and V is TRBV7-7, with 7 bases fitting TRBD2. Germline V gives CDR1 SSHAT, CDR2 FNYEAQ (reference sequence). The CDR3 covers 17 residues. CDR3 in DNA: TGTGCTAGCAGCTCACGACTTGAGCGGGAGAACACCGGGGAGCTGTTTTTT. Amino acid sequence: CASSSRLERENTGELFF.

This clone was seen only once. Other DNA sequences from this sample encode an identical CDR3 as well. J is TRBJ2-5 and V is TRBV5-6; 9 bases match TRBD1. With V trimmed by 1 base and J by 5 bases, 3 bases remained unmatched. CDR3 size: 14 residues. Germline CDR1 SGHDT, CDR2 YYEEEE. DNA for the CDR3: TGTGCCAGCAGCTTGAGGGACAGGGTGGAGACCCAGTACTTC. Its translation is CASSLRDRVETQYF. The full variable domain, its missing parts supplied by reference TRBV5-6 and TRBJ2-5, is DAGVTQSPTHLIKTRGQQVTLRCSPKSGHDTVSWYQQALGQGPQFIFQYYEEEERQRGNFPDRFSGHQFPNYSSELNVNALLLGDSALYLCASSLRDRVETQYFGPGTRLLVL.